This TCR beta chain emerged from a study of shared clonotypes between healthy human individuals. This CDR3 has 12 residues. Germline V gene sequence: CDR1 SGHVS, CDR2 FQNEAQ. Losses at the gene ends were 0 bases for V and 14 bases for J; bases not matched to a gene: 3. Some clones are missing from TCRdb's copy, which holds only in-frame ones; the method was immunoSEQ multiplex PCR. The sample lists 2 million to 2.5 million clones, approximately 94% occurring once. CD45RO-negative CD8 cells positively selected for CCR7 made up the naive population, which excluded terminally differentiated effector memory CD45RA+ cells.

Sequencing input: naive CD8+ T cells sorted from blood. The sequence derives from a man between 18 and 29 years old in good health. The rearrangement joins TRBV7-8 to TRBJ2-1; TRBD1 agrees at 8 bases. CDR3 sequence reads: CASSLAQGAEFF. DNA of the CDR3: TGTGCCAGCAGCTTAGCCCAGGGGGCAGAGTTCTTC.